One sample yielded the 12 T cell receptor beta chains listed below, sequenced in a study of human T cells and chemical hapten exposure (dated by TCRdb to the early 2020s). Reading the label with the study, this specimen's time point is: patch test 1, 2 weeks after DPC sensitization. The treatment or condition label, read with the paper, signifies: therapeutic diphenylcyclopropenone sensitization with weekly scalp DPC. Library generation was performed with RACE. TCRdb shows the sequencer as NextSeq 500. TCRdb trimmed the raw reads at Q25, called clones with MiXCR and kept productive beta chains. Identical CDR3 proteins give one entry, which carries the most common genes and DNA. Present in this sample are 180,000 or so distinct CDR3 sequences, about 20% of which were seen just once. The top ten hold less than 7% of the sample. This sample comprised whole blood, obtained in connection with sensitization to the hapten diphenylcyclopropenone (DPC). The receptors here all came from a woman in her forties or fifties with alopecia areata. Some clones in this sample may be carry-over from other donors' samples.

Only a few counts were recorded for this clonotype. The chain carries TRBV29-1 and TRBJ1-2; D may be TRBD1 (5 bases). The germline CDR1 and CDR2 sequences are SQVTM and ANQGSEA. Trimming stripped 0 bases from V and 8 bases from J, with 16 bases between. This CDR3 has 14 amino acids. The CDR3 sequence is CSVEEAGRGYGYTF. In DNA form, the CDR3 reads TGCAGCGTTGAAGAAGCTGGAAGGGGATACGGCTACACCTTC. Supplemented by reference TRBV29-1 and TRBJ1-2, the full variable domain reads SAVISQKPSRDICQRGTSLTIQCQVDSQVTMMFWYRQQPGQSLTLIATANQGSEATYESGFVIDKFPISRPNLTFSTLTVSNMSPEDSSIYLCSVEEAGRGYGYTFGSGTRLTVV.

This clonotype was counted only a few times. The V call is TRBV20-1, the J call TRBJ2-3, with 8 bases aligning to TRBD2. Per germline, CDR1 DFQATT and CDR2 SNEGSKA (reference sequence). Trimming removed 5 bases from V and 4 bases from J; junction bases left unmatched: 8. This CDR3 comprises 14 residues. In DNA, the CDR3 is TGCAGTGCTGTTTCGGGACTAGATCCAGATACGCAGTATTTT. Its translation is CSAVSGLDPDTQYF.

The CDR3 DNA is TGTGCCAGCACTTCCGGAACAGGGACAGGGACCCAGTACTTC. Residues: CASTSGTGTGTQYF. V gene TRBV7-8 combines with J gene TRBJ2-5; 8 bases are shared with TRBD1. The CDR3 contains 14 residues. The trim removed 7 bases at V and 7 bases at J, leaving 11 bases unmatched. Germline CDR1 reads SGHVS; CDR2 reads FQNEAQ.

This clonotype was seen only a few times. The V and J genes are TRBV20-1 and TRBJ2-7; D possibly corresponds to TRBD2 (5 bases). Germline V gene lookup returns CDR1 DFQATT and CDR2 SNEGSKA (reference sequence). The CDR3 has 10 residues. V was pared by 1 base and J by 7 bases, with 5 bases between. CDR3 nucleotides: TGCAGTGCTAGAGCGGGAGAGCAGTACTTC. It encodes CSARAGEQYF.

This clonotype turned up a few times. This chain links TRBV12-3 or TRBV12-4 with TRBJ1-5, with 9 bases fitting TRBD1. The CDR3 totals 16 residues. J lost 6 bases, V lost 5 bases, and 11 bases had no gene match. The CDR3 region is CASSRVGGQGGQPQHF. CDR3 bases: TGTGCCAGCAGTCGTGTGGGGGGACAGGGCGGTCAGCCCCAGCATTTT.

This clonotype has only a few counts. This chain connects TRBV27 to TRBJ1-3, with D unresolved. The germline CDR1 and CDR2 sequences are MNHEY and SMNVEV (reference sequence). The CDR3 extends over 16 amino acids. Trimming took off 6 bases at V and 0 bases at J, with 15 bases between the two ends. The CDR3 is CASSPLPLSSGNTIYF. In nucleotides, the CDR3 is TGTGCCAGCAGCCCACTTCCCCTCTCCTCTGGAAACACCATATATTTT.

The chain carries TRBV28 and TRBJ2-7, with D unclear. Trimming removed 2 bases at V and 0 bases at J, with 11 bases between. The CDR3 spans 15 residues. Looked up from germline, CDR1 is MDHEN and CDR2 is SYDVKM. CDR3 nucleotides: TGTGCCAGCAGTTTAAGGGCGGCGGCCTCCTACGAGCAGTACTTC. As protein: CASSLRAAASYEQYF.

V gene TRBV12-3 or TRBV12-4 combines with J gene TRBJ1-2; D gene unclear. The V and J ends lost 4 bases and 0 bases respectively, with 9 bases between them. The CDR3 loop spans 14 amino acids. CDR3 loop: CASSSRTTNYGYTF. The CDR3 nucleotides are TGTGCCAGCAGTTCCAGGACCACTAACTATGGCTACACCTTC.

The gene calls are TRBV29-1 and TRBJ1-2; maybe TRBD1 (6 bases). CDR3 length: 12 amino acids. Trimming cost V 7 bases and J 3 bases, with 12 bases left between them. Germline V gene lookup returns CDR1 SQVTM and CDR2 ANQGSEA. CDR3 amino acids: CSEGGMDYGYTF. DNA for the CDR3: TGCAGCGAGGGGGGGATGGACTATGGCTACACCTTC.

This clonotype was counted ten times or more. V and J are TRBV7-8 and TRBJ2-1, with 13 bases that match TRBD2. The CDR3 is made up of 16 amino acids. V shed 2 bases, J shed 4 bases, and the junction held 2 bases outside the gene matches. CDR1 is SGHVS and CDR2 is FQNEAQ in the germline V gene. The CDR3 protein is CASSLRGLAGYNEQFF. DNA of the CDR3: TGTGCCAGCAGCTTAAGGGGACTAGCGGGATACAATGAGCAGTTCTTC.

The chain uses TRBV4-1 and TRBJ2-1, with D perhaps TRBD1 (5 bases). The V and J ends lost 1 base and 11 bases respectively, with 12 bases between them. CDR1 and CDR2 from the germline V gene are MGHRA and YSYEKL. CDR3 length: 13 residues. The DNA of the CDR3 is TGCGCCAGCAGCCAAGTATCAAAGGGGAAGCAGTTCTTC. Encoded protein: CASSQVSKGKQFF.

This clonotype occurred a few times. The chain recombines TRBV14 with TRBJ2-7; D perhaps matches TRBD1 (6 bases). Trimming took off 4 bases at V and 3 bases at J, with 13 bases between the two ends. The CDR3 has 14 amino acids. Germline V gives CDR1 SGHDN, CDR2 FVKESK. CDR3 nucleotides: TGTGCCAGCAGCCGGACAGCGCTATTCTACGAGCAGTACTTC. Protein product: CASSRTALFYEQYF.